These 30 T cell receptor beta chains came from one sample sequenced in a study of blood T cell repertoires in COVID-19. TCRdb's copy holds only in-frame clones and misses some; the assay was immunoSEQ multiplex PCR. The data contain over 85,000 clones, about 87% of them seen just once; the ten biggest clones take up more than 0.95%. Sequencing input: peripheral blood. These receptor sequences come from a human donor in a cohort sampled during active COVID-19.

V is TRBV13 and J is TRBJ2-7; tentatively, D is TRBD2 (5 bases). The germline V and J ends were trimmed by 3 bases and 0 bases, with 9 bases remaining between them. The length of the CDR3 is 14 residues. Germline V gives CDR1 PRHDT, CDR2 FYEKMQ (reference sequence). The DNA for the CDR3 is TGTGCCAGCAGCTTCAGAGCGGACTCCTACGAGCAGTACTTC. This gives the protein CASSFRADSYEQYF.

The chain links TRBV11-3 to TRBJ2-4; 10 bases line up with TRBD1. Germline loops: CDR1 SGHNT, CDR2 YENEEA. With V trimmed by 5 bases and J by 6 bases, 7 bases remained unmatched. The CDR3 runs to 15 residues. The CDR3 spells CASSDRGHASNIQYF. In DNA, the CDR3 is TGTGCCAGCAGCGACAGGGGGCACGCCTCAAACATTCAGTACTTC.

This chain connects TRBV19 to TRBJ2-4; the D gene is possibly TRBD2 (5 bases). CDR3 size: 16 residues. Germline loops: CDR1 LNHDA, CDR2 SQIVND (reference sequence). Trimming left V 6 bases short and J 0 bases short, with 15 bases between. CDR3 coding DNA: TGTGCCAGTAGCCCGGGGATGTTACTAGCCAAAAACATTCAGTACTTC. Translating gives CASSPGMLLAKNIQYF.

The chain joins TRBV6-1 to TRBJ1-1; tentative D call: TRBD1 (5 bases). Germline-derived CDR1 and CDR2 are MNHNS and SASEGT. V lost 2 bases and J lost 11, with 15 bases in between. This CDR3 contains 13 residues. The chain's CDR3 is CASSEFGVGGAFF. The CDR3 DNA sequence: TGTGCCAGCAGTGAATTTGGGGTGGGGGGTGCTTTCTTT.

CDR3 DNA: TGTGCCAGCAGTTTAAACCGAGGAGGGACCCAGTACTTC. Translating gives CASSLNRGGTQYF. The chain recombines TRBV28 with TRBJ2-5; TRBD2 might be the D (5 bases). Germline CDR1 and CDR2: MDHEN and SYDVKM. The CDR3 covers 13 residues. Trimming shortened V by 2 bases and J by 7 bases, and 11 bases separated the two germline ends.

This clone was observed a single time. V is TRBV2 and J is TRBJ1-3, with D perhaps TRBD1 (6 bases). Germline CDR1 SNHLY, CDR2 FYNNEI. The germline V and J ends were trimmed by 2 bases and 12 bases, with 11 bases remaining between them. The CDR3 totals 12 residues. The CDR3 region is CASSENRANIYF. The CDR3 DNA follows: TGTGCCAGCAGTGAAAACAGGGCTAACATATATTTT.

This clone was recorded once. The chain is built from TRBV28 and TRBJ1-1, with a weak D call TRBD1 (5 bases). Trimming shortened V by 7 bases and J by 2 bases, and 11 bases separated the two germline ends. The CDR3 is 13 amino acids. Germline CDR1 reads MDHEN; CDR2 reads SYDVKM. CDR3 sequence: CASNIQENTEAFF. The DNA of the CDR3 is TGTGCCAGCAACATACAGGAAAACACTGAAGCTTTCTTT.

The rearrangement links TRBV29-1 to TRBJ2-7; D is ambiguous. CDR1 is SQVTM, CDR2 ANQGSEA, per germline. Trimming pared 4 bases from V and 3 bases from J, leaving 10 bases between. This CDR3 is 12 amino acids long. Written as DNA, the CDR3 is TGCAGCGTTGGACGGTCGGGCTACGAGCAGTACTTC. As protein: CSVGRSGYEQYF.

The V call is TRBV24-1, the J call TRBJ2-1; 8 nucleotides align to TRBD2. The V gene end was trimmed by 3 bases and the J gene end by 3 bases; junction bases not matched to a gene: 3. In germline, CDR1 is KGHDR, CDR2 SFDVKD. The CDR3 covers 15 residues. The chain's CDR3 is CATSDSGRNYNEQFF. The CDR3 DNA follows: TGTGCCACCAGTGATAGCGGGAGAAACTACAATGAGCAGTTCTTC.

The chain links TRBV19 to TRBJ2-5; the match to TRBD2 covers 10 bases. CDR1 is LNHDA, CDR2 SQIVND, per germline (reference sequence). V lost 4 bases and J lost 3; bases outside the gene matches: 2. CDR3 length: 14 amino acids. CDR3 sequence: CASSRLAGEETQYF. DNA of the CDR3: TGTGCCAGTAGTAGGCTAGCGGGGGAAGAGACCCAGTACTTC.

The J gene is TRBJ2-3, the V gene TRBV5-1; 10 nucleotides match TRBD2. Germline-derived CDR1 and CDR2 are SGHRS and YFSETQ. With 4 bases clipped from V and 1 base from J, the junction kept 3 bases outside the gene matches. This CDR3 spans 15 amino acids. CDR3 sequence reads: CASSVGLAGTDTQYF. For the CDR3, the DNA is TGCGCCAGCAGCGTCGGACTAGCGGGCACAGATACGCAGTATTTT. The entire variable domain, with the rest obtained from reference TRBV5-1 and TRBJ2-3, is as follows: KAGVTQTPRYLIKTRGQQVTLSCSPISGHRSVSWYQQTPGQGLQFLFEYFSETQRNKGNFPGRFSGRQFSNSRSEMNVSTLELGDSALYLCASSVGLAGTDTQYFGPGTRLTVL.

The chain joins TRBV9 to TRBJ2-7, with D maybe TRBD1 (6 bases). The CDR3 consists of 15 residues. Germline CDR1 reads SGDLS; CDR2 reads YYNGEE. Trimming took 2 bases from V and 6 from J, leaving 18 bases between them. The CDR3 DNA reads as TGTGCCAGCAGCGTCGGTGACTTCAAAGGGGGCGAGCAGTACTTC. Protein sequence: CASSVGDFKGGEQYF.

The sample holds one count of this clone. V usage is TRBV11-2 and J usage is TRBJ2-7, with D possibly matching TRBD2 (5 bases). Between the trimmed V and J ends, which lost 1 base and 3 bases, there was a span of 7 bases. Per germline, CDR1 SGHAT and CDR2 FQNNGV. This CDR3 is built from 13 residues. CDR3 sequence: CASSLGLIYEQYF. CDR3 bases: TGTGCCAGCAGCTTAGGACTAATCTACGAGCAGTACTTC.

As regards this clone: The junction differs from germline at one of its ends, possibly a read error. The CDR3 loop is CASSLGDMYNQPQHF. The CDR3 coding sequence is TGTGCCAGCAGTTTAGGGGACATGTACAATCAGCCCCAGCATTTT. This chain links TRBV7-8 with TRBJ1-5; perhaps TRBD1 as D (6 bases). The CDR3 covers 15 residues. The germline V gene encodes CDR1 SGHVS and CDR2 FQNEAQ.

V and J are TRBV7-3 and TRBJ2-3; D unresolved. The CDR3 totals 16 residues. CDR1 is SGHTA and CDR2 is FQGTGA in the germline V gene. The germline V and J ends were trimmed by 2 bases and 4 bases, with 16 bases remaining between them. In DNA form, the CDR3 reads TGTGCCAGCAGCTTAGACCAGCGAGAAATTGCAGATACGCAGTATTTT. Its protein is CASSLDQREIADTQYF. The full variable domain, with the rest looked up from reference TRBV7-3 and TRBJ2-3, is GAGVSQTPSNKVTEKGKYVELRCDPISGHTALYWYRQSLGQGPEFLIYFQGTGAADDSGLPNDRFFAVRPEGSVSTLKIQRTERGDSAVYLCASSLDQREIADTQYFGPGTRLTVL.

V usage is TRBV19 and J usage is TRBJ2-3; possibly TRBD1 for D (5 bases). The CDR3 is 14 residues long. The V gene lost 7 bases and the J gene lost 0 bases, with 11 bases spanning the gap. Germline CDR1 reads LNHDA; CDR2 reads SQIVND (reference sequence). The CDR3 reads CASTEGVSTDTQYF. The DNA of the CDR3 is TGTGCCAGTACCGAAGGGGTAAGCACAGATACGCAGTATTTT.

The V gene is TRBV4-1, the J gene TRBJ2-1; TRBD2 aligns across 10 bases. Germline trimming cut 0 bases from V and 4 bases from J; bases unmatched to any gene: 6. Germline CDR1 is MGHRA and CDR2 is YSYEKL. The CDR3 has 17 amino acids. CDR3: CASSQDRTSGAYNEQFF. The CDR3 DNA sequence: TGCGCCAGCAGCCAAGATAGAACTAGCGGGGCTTACAATGAGCAGTTCTTC.

V is TRBV7-9 and J is TRBJ2-5, with 8 bases lining up with TRBD1. After removal of 3 bases from V and 5 bases from J, the junction contained 5 bases not matched to a gene. CDR1 is SEHNR, CDR2 FQNEAQ, per germline (reference sequence). There are 14 residues in the CDR3. Here the CDR3 reads CASSLPTGDETQYF. The CDR3 DNA follows: TGTGCCAGCAGCTTGCCGACAGGGGATGAGACCCAGTACTTC.

CDR3: CAISESSQGDEQYF. The CDR3, as DNA: TGTGCCATCAGTGAGTCGTCGCAGGGTGACGAGCAGTACTTC. The chain joins TRBV10-3 to TRBJ2-7; weak D call: TRBD1 (5 bases). Germline V gene data show CDR1 as ENHRY and CDR2 as SYGVKD. The CDR3 is 14 residues long. Trimming took 0 bases from V and 5 from J, leaving 11 bases between them.

The J gene is TRBJ1-1, the V gene TRBV4-2, with 8 bases that match TRBD1. The V segment lost 1 base and the J segment 1 base; nucleotides outside the gene matches: 23. The CDR3 spans 22 residues. Per germline, CDR1 LGHNA and CDR2 YNFKEQ. The CDR3 sequence is CASSQVQGTSGRGLSRNTEAFF. DNA for the CDR3: TGTGCCAGCAGCCAAGTTCAGGGTACCTCGGGCAGGGGGCTCTCCAGGAACACTGAAGCTTTCTTT.

The rearrangement links TRBV7-9 to TRBJ1-1, with a weak D call TRBD1 (5 bases). Trimming left V 1 base short and J 5 bases short, with 11 bases between. The CDR3 loop spans 14 amino acids. Germline CDR1 is SEHNR and CDR2 is FQNEAQ (reference sequence). The chain's CDR3 is CASSLEQGGTEAFF. DNA for the CDR3: TGTGCCAGCAGCTTAGAGCAGGGAGGTACTGAAGCTTTCTTT.

The chain joins TRBV12-2 to TRBJ2-5; TRBD2 was called by the table and not checked on the DNA. TRBV12-2 is recorded as a pseudogene. The CDR3 loop spans 15 amino acids. CDR3 sequence: CASRLVGSGQETQYF. DNA of the CDR3: TGTGCAAGTCGCTTAGTTGGTAGCGGACAAGAGACCCAGTACTTC.

The rearrangement links TRBV15 to TRBJ2-7; D perhaps matches TRBD1 (6 bases). Between the trimmed V and J ends, which lost 0 bases and 5 bases, there was a span of 14 bases. Per the germline V gene, CDR1 is LNHNV and CDR2 is YYDKDF (reference sequence). The CDR3 consists of 15 residues. The CDR3 sequence is CATSRDLEGVHEQYF. In nucleotides, the CDR3 is TGTGCCACCAGCAGAGATCTAGAGGGGGTCCACGAGCAGTACTTC.

This chain joins TRBV6-5 and TRBJ1-2; unclear D gene. Germline CDR1 reads MNHEY; CDR2 reads SVGAGI. CDR3 length equals 15 residues. Trimming pared 0 bases from V and 7 bases from J, leaving 15 bases between. CDR3 protein: CASSYSANLGVGYTF. In DNA, the CDR3 is TGTGCCAGCAGTTACTCGGCGAACCTTGGAGTTGGCTACACCTTC.

This chain links TRBV7-8 with TRBJ2-7; 9 bases fit TRBD1. The CDR3 length is 14 residues. Trimming cost V 4 bases and J 6 bases; bases outside gene matches: 7. Germline CDR1 is SGHVS and CDR2 is FQNEAQ. The CDR3 sequence: CASSYRDRAGEQYF. Written as DNA, the CDR3 is TGTGCCAGCAGCTACCGGGACAGGGCCGGCGAGCAGTACTTC.

J is TRBJ2-3 and V is TRBV28; D may be TRBD1 (6 bases). This CDR3 is 15 amino acids long. The germline gives CDR1 MDHEN, CDR2 SYDVKM. V was pared by 7 bases and J by 2 bases, with 16 bases between. CDR3 DNA sequence: TGTGCCAGCAACAAGATACAGGGAATCACAGATACGCAGTATTTT. It encodes CASNKIQGITDTQYF.

CDR3 bases: TGCGCCAGCAGCTTGCGCCGGGATAGCGGTGAGCAGTTCTTC. It yields the protein CASSLRRDSGEQFF. The V call is TRBV5-1, the J call TRBJ2-1; tentative D call: TRBD2 (6 bases). Germline CDR1 SGHRS, CDR2 YFSETQ. The CDR3 length is 14 residues. V was cut by 1 base and J by 9 bases, with 14 bases left in between.

The chain couples TRBV9 to TRBJ1-2; no definite D call. V was clipped by 4 bases and J by 2 bases, with 12 bases between them. The CDR3 is 14 amino acids. Germline assignment: CDR1 SGDLS and CDR2 YYNGEE. This chain's CDR3 is CASSPSGGNYGYTF. DNA for the CDR3: TGTGCCAGCAGCCCTAGTGGAGGGAACTATGGCTACACCTTC.

The rearrangement links TRBV3-1 (or the pseudogene TRBV3-2) to TRBJ2-7; tentative D call: TRBD2 (5 bases). Germline V gene sequence: CDR1 LGHDT, CDR2 YNNKEL (reference sequence). V was pared by 4 bases and J by 4 bases, with 14 bases between. The CDR3 loop spans 14 amino acids. CDR3 region: CASSPQLVRYEQYF. The CDR3 nucleotides are TGTGCCAGCAGCCCACAACTAGTCCGGTACGAGCAGTACTTC.

This chain links TRBV10-3 with TRBJ2-7, with 7 positions matching TRBD1. Germline CDR1 reads ENHRY; CDR2 reads SYGVKD. J was trimmed by 0 bases and V by 6 bases; bases with no gene match: 5. This CDR3 is built from 14 residues. DNA for the CDR3: TGTGCCATCAGACCGGGACAGTACTCCTACGAGCAGTACTTC. This encodes CAIRPGQYSYEQYF.